Listed below are T cell receptor beta chains from one sample, sequenced in a study of blood T cell repertoires in COVID-19. Measured with immunoSEQ multiplex PCR; TCRdb has only the in-frame clones, and not every one. The repertoire holds about 100,000 clones, with approximately 89% as singletons. Sequencing was performed on peripheral blood. These receptors all come from a woman in her twenties or thirties with acute or convalescent COVID-19. Both conserved end residues are part of each CDR3. The D gene is left open where the match is weak. Clone size is shown for a subset of rows, as once, few, many or a class of expanded clone.

clone size,V gene,D gene,J gene,CDR3 DNA,CDR3 protein
NA,TRBV9,NA,TRBJ1-4,TGTGCCAGCAGCGTAGGGCGGAGCCCGGGTGAAAAACTGTTTTTT,CASSVGRSPGEKLFF
NA,TRBV5-8,TRBD1,TRBJ1-5,TGTGCCAGCAGCACCGGACAGGGCGATAATCAGCCCCAGCATTTT,CASSTGQGDNQPQHF
NA,TRBV2,TRBD2,TRBJ2-3,TGTGCCAGCAGTAAACTAGCGGGGGGCGGAGATACGCAGTATTTT,CASSKLAGGGDTQYF
NA,TRBV30,NA,TRBJ2-3,TGTGCCCTGGCGGGGGCCTTCACAGATACGCAGTATTTT,CALAGAFTDTQYF
NA,TRBV14,NA,TRBJ2-2,TGTGCCAGCAGCCAAGGGCGGGCAGGTCCGAACACCGGGGAGCTGTTTTTT,CASSQGRAGPNTGELFF
NA,TRBV2,TRBD2,TRBJ2-3,TGTGCCAGCAGTGAAGATGGTAGCGGGGGGGAGGTCAGCACAGATACGCAGTATTTT,CASSEDGSGGEVSTDTQYF
once,TRBV7-3,TRBD1,TRBJ1-2,TGTGCCAGCAGCTTAAGTGGGGGACAGCCTTATGGCTACACCTTC,CASSLSGGQPYGYTF
NA,TRBV7-9,NA,TRBJ1-1,TGTGCCAGCAGCTTACAGAACACTGAAGCTTTCTTT,CASSLQNTEAFF
NA,TRBV6-5,TRBD1,TRBJ2-7,TGTGCCAGCAGTCGGACAGGTCACTACGAGCAGTACTTC,CASSRTGHYEQYF
few,TRBV27,NA,TRBJ1-2,TGTGCCAGCAGTTTATCCCCCACGGGAAACTATGGCTACACCTTC,CASSLSPTGNYGYTF
NA,TRBV30,NA,TRBJ1-5,TGTGCCTGGAGTGTACTGGAGAATCAGCCCCAGCATTTT,CAWSVLENQPQHF
NA,TRBV28,NA,TRBJ1-3,TGTGCCAGCAGTTTAGTTGGGGGCCTACGAAACACCATATATTTT,CASSLVGGLRNTIYF
NA,TRBV28,TRBD1,TRBJ1-4,TGTGCCAGCAGCGAACGGATGGGACAGGGGGGCGAAAAACTGTTTTTT,CASSERMGQGGEKLFF
NA,TRBV11-2,NA,TRBJ1-2,TGTGCCAGCAGCTTCAGGCAGGCATCCTATGGCTACACCTTC,CASSFRQASYGYTF
NA,TRBV7-2,NA,TRBJ1-3,TGTGCCAGCAGCTTAAAATCGGCAGGGGCTGGAAACACCATATATTTT,CASSLKSAGAGNTIYF
NA,TRBV7-9,TRBD2,TRBJ2-3,TGTGCCAGCAGCTTAGGGCTGTGGCGGGGGGGCGAGGCAGATACGCAGTATTTT,CASSLGLWRGGEADTQYF
NA,TRBV12-3/TRBV12-4,NA,TRBJ1-5,TGTGCCAGCAGCCAGGGTGTTAATCAGCCCCAGCATTTT,CASSQGVNQPQHF
NA,TRBV5-1,TRBD1,TRBJ1-1,TGCGCCAGCAGCGTGACAGGGACCATGAACACTGAAGCTTTCTTT,CASSVTGTMNTEAFF
NA,TRBV5-1,NA,TRBJ2-3,TGCGCCAGCAGCTTACCCAGGGGTTCCACAGATACGCAGTATTTT,CASSLPRGSTDTQYF
NA,TRBV12-3/TRBV12-4,NA,TRBJ1-6,TGTGCCAGCACCAAGGGGGGGAATTCACCCCTCCACTTT,CASTKGGNSPLHF
NA,TRBV18,NA,TRBJ1-4,TGTGCCAGCTCACCTGGGCCAGGTATCAATGAAAAACTGTTTTTT,CASSPGPGINEKLFF
NA,TRBV15,NA,TRBJ1-1,TGTGCCACCAGCAGTGCCGAGACAGGGAACACTGAAGCTTTCTTT,CATSSAETGNTEAFF
NA,TRBV9,TRBD1,TRBJ1-1,TGTGCCAGCAGCGCAAGGGACAGGGGGAGCACTGAAGCTTTCTTT,CASSARDRGSTEAFF
NA,TRBV27,TRBD2,TRBJ2-3,TGTGCCAGCAGTTCCCGACTAGCGGGGGCAGATACGCAGTATTTT,CASSSRLAGADTQYF
NA,TRBV11-3,TRBD1,TRBJ1-1,TGTGCCAGCAGCCTAGGACAGGGGGCGCACGCTTTCTTT,CASSLGQGAHAFF
few,TRBV3-1/TRBV3-2,TRBD1,TRBJ1-2,TGTGCCAGCAGCCACCGGGGACAGCGACGAGTCTATGGCTACACCTTC,CASSHRGQRRVYGYTF
NA,TRBV28,TRBD1,TRBJ1-2,TGTGCCAGCAGTCTGGGGACAGGACCTAACTATGGCTACACCTTC,CASSLGTGPNYGYTF
NA,TRBV28,TRBD2,TRBJ2-1,TGTGCCAGCAGAACCCAGGGACTAGCGGGGGGCAGGAATGAGCAGTTCTTC,CASRTQGLAGGRNEQFF
NA,TRBV28,NA,TRBJ1-5,TGTGCCAGCAGTTTGCCCAGGGGTTGGGACAGCAATCAGCCCCAGCATTTT,CASSLPRGWDSNQPQHF
NA,TRBV5-1,NA,TRBJ2-1,TGCGCCAGCAGAAGTCAGGGGCTGAGCTCCTACAATGAGCAGTTCTTC,CASRSQGLSSYNEQFF
NA,TRBV7-8,NA,TRBJ1-4,TGTGCCAGCAGCTTCTCACCGGGGCGGGGTTGGGAAAAACTGTTTTTT,CASSFSPGRGWEKLFF
NA,TRBV6-1,NA,TRBJ1-1,TGTGCCAGCAGTGAGTTAGGGAGCACTGAAGCTTTCTTT,CASSELGSTEAFF
NA,TRBV28,NA,TRBJ2-1,TGTGCCAGCAGTTTAGGGGGGGCCCTAAATGAGCAGTTCTTC,CASSLGGALNEQFF
NA,TRBV6-6,NA,TRBJ1-2,TGTGCCAGCACTCAGGGAAAATTGGGTGGCTACACCTTC,CASTQGKLGGYTF
NA,TRBV4-2,NA,TRBJ1-3,TGTGCCAGCAGCCAAGACAACAGGGCTGGAAACACCATATATTTT,CASSQDNRAGNTIYF
NA,TRBV2,NA,TRBJ1-3,TGTGCCAGCAGCCAGGGATCGGGAAACACCATATATTTT,CASSQGSGNTIYF
NA,TRBV5-1,NA,TRBJ2-3,TGCGCCAGCAGCTCCCTAGTTTGGAGCACAGATACGCAGTATTTT,CASSSLVWSTDTQYF
NA,TRBV2,NA,TRBJ1-4,TGTGCCAGCAGTGAAAACGGGAGGGCAACTAATGAAAAACTGTTTTTT,CASSENGRATNEKLFF
few,TRBV7-9,NA,TRBJ1-6,TGTGCCAGCAGCTCCCCGGTCTATGGGGGCAATTCACCCCTCCACTTT,CASSSPVYGGNSPLHF
NA,TRBV28,TRBD2,TRBJ2-1,TGTGCCAGCAGGGTACTAGGGGAGGGCTCCTACAATGAGCAGTTCTTC,CASRVLGEGSYNEQFF
NA,TRBV12-3/TRBV12-4,NA,TRBJ1-1,TGTGCCAGCAGCCCCAGGGAGGGCACTGAAGCTTTCTTT,CASSPREGTEAFF
once,TRBV28,TRBD1,TRBJ2-7,TGTGCCAGCACCCCGACAGGGGGGAAGTCCTACGAGCAGTACTTC,CASTPTGGKSYEQYF
NA,TRBV4-1,NA,TRBJ1-2,TGCGCCAGCAGCCAAGATCTGGCTGGATCTAGGCCAGCAACCTCCTTC,CASSQDLAGSRPATSF
NA,TRBV18,NA,TRBJ1-1,TGTGCCAGCTCGTCTACAGCCTTGAACACTGAAGCTTTCTTT,CASSSTALNTEAFF
NA,TRBV12-3/TRBV12-4,NA,TRBJ2-3,TGTGCCAGCAGTCAGAGCACAGATACGCAGTATTTT,CASSQSTDTQYF
NA,TRBV28,TRBD1,TRBJ2-7,TGTGCCAGCAGTCCTGGACAGGCCCGGAACGACGAGCAGTACTTC,CASSPGQARNDEQYF
NA,TRBV27,TRBD1,TRBJ1-1,TGTGCCAGCAGTTTGGGCCCCGGACAGGAGATCACTGAAGCTTTCTTT,CASSLGPGQEITEAFF
NA,TRBV28,NA,TRBJ1-2,TGTGCCAGCACACAGGATAACTATGGCTACACCTTC,CASTQDNYGYTF